This T cell receptor beta chain was documented in a study of cytomegalovirus exposure and HLA in healthy donors. Overall study: Earlier work reported approximately 110 million unique TCR beta sequences from some 180 million T cells.

Comment on this clone: The target antigen is unknown.

Study findings and constraints: V- and J-gene trimming in TCR beta was tied to a missense DCLRE1C variant by an analysis performed later. Associated with HLA alleles at 0.05 false discovery rate in a later analysis were 16,951 TCR beta sequences. What a later analysis reportedly showed was that an Asian-associated ancestry cluster had fewer N-insertions than the roughly 700-donor mean.

Germline V gene lookup returns CDR1 SNHLY and CDR2 FYNNEI. Trimming took off 3 bases at V and 0 bases at J, with 14 bases between the two ends. The CDR3 has 17 residues. Primers included in the PCR were 60 Vbeta and 13 Jbeta primers. The data were produced by immunoSEQ multiplex PCR, yet TCRdb's version contains in-frame clones alone and is incomplete. The table lists 160,000 or so clones, approximately 86% of them singletons, with nearly 2% in the top ten. This chain uses TRBV2 with TRBJ1-4; TRBD1 might be the D (5 bases). This receptor was obtained from a woman aged 18 to 35 in good health and CMV-seronegative. Sequencing was done on a sample of PBMCs. The CDR3 nucleotides are TGTGCCAGCAGTGATCTTATAGGGGCAACAACTAATGAAAAACTGTTTTTT. It translates to CASSDLIGATTNEKLFF.